One TCR beta chain is described in this entry. The CDR3 sequence is 14 residues long. V lost 5 bases to trimming and J lost 4 bases; unmatched junction nucleotides: 2. Germline values: CDR1 MNHNS, CDR2 SASEGT. This sample was included in a study of shared clonotypes between healthy human individuals. Across the study: Per donor, three plates held CD4 naive cells, three held CD4 memory, two held CD8 naive and one held CD8 memory.

Only in-frame clones appear in the TCRdb table, and some are missing; sequencing was by immunoSEQ multiplex PCR. The repertoire has roughly 660,000 clones, about 90% of them found once; the top ten carry 30% to 40%. Input material: memory CD8+ T cells from PBMCs. Documented subset: CD45RO+ cells pooled with CCR7-negative TemRA cells. The chain combines TRBV6-1 with TRBJ2-7; 13 positions agree with TRBD2. This clonotype was sampled from a man younger than 35 in good health. Some clones in this sample may be carry-over from other donors' samples. Here the CDR3 DNA reads TGTGCCAGCAGTCCGGGACTAGCGGGGTACGAGCAGTACTTC. Amino acids: CASSPGLAGYEQYF.